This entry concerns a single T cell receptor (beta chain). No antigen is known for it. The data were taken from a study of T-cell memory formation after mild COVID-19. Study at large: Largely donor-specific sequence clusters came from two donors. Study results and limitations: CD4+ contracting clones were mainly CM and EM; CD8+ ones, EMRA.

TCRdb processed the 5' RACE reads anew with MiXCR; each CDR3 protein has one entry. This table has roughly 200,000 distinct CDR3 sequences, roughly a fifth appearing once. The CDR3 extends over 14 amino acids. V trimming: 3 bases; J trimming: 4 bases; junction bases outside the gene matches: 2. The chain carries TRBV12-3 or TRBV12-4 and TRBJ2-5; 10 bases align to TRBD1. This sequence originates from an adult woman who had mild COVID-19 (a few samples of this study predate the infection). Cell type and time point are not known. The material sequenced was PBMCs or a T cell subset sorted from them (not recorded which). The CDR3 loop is CASSFRDRGETQYF. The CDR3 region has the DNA TGTGCCAGCAGTTTCCGGGACAGGGGAGAGACCCAGTACTTC.